This entry features one TCR beta chain sequence. Its antigen is still unknown. The data stem from a study of cytomegalovirus exposure and HLA in healthy donors. Overall study: A preliminary data release comprised tens of millions of unique TCRs obtained from HLA-typed donors.

Primers for the PCR totalled 60 Vbeta and 13 Jbeta. Method: immunoSEQ multiplex PCR; TCRdb's copy keeps in-frame clones and lacks some. Among roughly 160,000 clones listed, 85% were seen once. Study conclusions and caveats: Roughly uniform sequencing depth across donors was assumed, possibly incorrectly. Cytomegalovirus status was reportedly diagnosed by the classifier with high specificity and sensitivity. While the bulk of TCR sequences proved rare, some public TCRs turned up in many donors.

The source is a boy aged 2-15 years in good health and CMV-seronegative. The sample taken for sequencing was PBMCs.

Here the CDR3 reads CASSSTGGVGTEAFF. The CDR3 DNA follows: TGTGCCAGCAGTTCAACAGGGGGCGTGGGCACTGAAGCTTTCTTT. The rearrangement uses TRBV28 and TRBJ1-1, with 9 bases that match TRBD1. The CDR3 runs to 15 residues. The trim removed 4 bases at V and 4 bases at J, leaving 7 bases unmatched. In germline, CDR1 is MDHEN, CDR2 SYDVKM.